The rows below give T cell receptor beta chains drawn from one sample of a study of Ad26.COV2.S vaccination and SARS-CoV-2 variants. Only in-frame clones appear in the TCRdb table, and some are missing; sequencing was by immunoSEQ multiplex PCR. The profile shows about 680,000 clones, 70% to 90% of them singletons. The input for sequencing was peripheral blood, taken in a trial of Ad26.COV2.S vaccine versus placebo. These receptor sequences come from a person between 18 and 59 years old who received the Ad26.COV2.S COVID-19 vaccine or a placebo. The conserved cysteine and the conserved F or W are not part of the CDR3 here. The order of the fields is CDR3 length, J gene, D gene, V gene, CDR3 protein. D genes are given only for firm matches.

CDR3 length: 14; J gene: TRBJ1-4; D gene: .; V gene: TRBV12-1; CDR3 protein: ASSLANTATNEKLF
CDR3 length: 15; J gene: TRBJ2-6; D gene: .; V gene: TRBV5-8; CDR3 protein: ASSLRQAISGANVLT
CDR3 length: 10; J gene: TRBJ2-7; D gene: .; V gene: TRBV10-3; CDR3 protein: AISEYSYEQY
CDR3 length: 14; J gene: TRBJ2-6; D gene: .; V gene: TRBV11-1; CDR3 protein: ASSLGYVTGANVLT
CDR3 length: 11; J gene: TRBJ2-1; D gene: .; V gene: TRBV5-8; CDR3 protein: ATTGNPGNEQF
CDR3 length: 16; J gene: TRBJ2-3; D gene: TRBD2; V gene: TRBV5-1; CDR3 protein: ASSSPTGTSGTTDTQY
CDR3 length: 12; J gene: TRBJ1-6; D gene: .; V gene: TRBV3-1/TRBV3-2; CDR3 protein: ASSQEGWSSPLH
CDR3 length: 12; J gene: TRBJ2-5; D gene: .; V gene: TRBV6-9; CDR3 protein: ASSPGTRNETQY
CDR3 length: 11; J gene: TRBJ1-1; D gene: .; V gene: TRBV7-3; CDR3 protein: ASSLRGNTEAF
CDR3 length: 11; J gene: TRBJ2-5; D gene: .; V gene: TRBV19; CDR3 protein: ASRETGEETQY
CDR3 length: 12; J gene: TRBJ1-1; D gene: .; V gene: TRBV15; CDR3 protein: ATSRVGVNTEAF